The 17 T cell receptor beta chains presented below share a single source sample, sequenced in a study of blood T cell repertoires in COVID-19. Assay used: immunoSEQ multiplex PCR; TCRdb lists only in-frame clones, some missing. Of 150,000 to 170,000 clones detected, approximately 80% appear once; the ten largest clones hold 25% to 35%. Sequenced sample: peripheral blood. The receptors come from a woman aged 55-70 years with acute or convalescent COVID-19.

Here the CDR3 reads CASSKQGYEQYF. The CDR3 bases are TGTGCCAGCAGCAAACAGGGCTACGAGCAGTACTTC. The V gene is TRBV11-2, the J gene TRBJ2-7, with a weak D call TRBD1 (6 bases). V gave up 5 bases and J gave up 3 bases, with 8 bases separating them. The CDR3 consists of 12 residues. The germline V gene has CDR1 SGHAT and CDR2 FQNNGV.

The rearrangement joins TRBV11-3 to TRBJ2-7, with TRBD1 matching 11 bases. CDR1 SGHNT and CDR2 YENEEA come from the germline V gene. This CDR3 contains 16 residues. V gave up 2 bases and J gave up 4 bases; unmatched junction bases: 7. CDR3 nucleotides: TGTGCCAGCAGCTTAACCGGACAGGGGGCAACTTACGAGCAGTACTTC. This encodes CASSLTGQGATYEQYF.

The chain links TRBV12-3 or TRBV12-4 to TRBJ1-1; D is uncertain. This CDR3 contains 13 residues. V lost 7 bases, J lost 2 bases, and 11 bases lay in between. The CDR3 loop is CASTRQRNTEAFF. In DNA form, the CDR3 reads TGTGCCAGCACCCGACAACGCAACACTGAAGCTTTCTTT.

In its sample, this clone was seen a few times. This chain joins TRBV10-3 and TRBJ1-5; D perhaps matches TRBD1 (6 bases). There are 14 residues in the CDR3. Looked up from germline, CDR1 is ENHRY and CDR2 is SYGVKD. Trimming shortened V by 3 bases and J by 4 bases, and 10 bases separated the two germline ends. The CDR3: CAISDGTSNQPQHF. In nucleotides, the CDR3 is TGTGCCATCAGTGACGGGACATCAAATCAGCCCCAGCATTTT.

This sequence joins TRBV4-1 and TRBJ2-1, with 12 bases lining up with TRBD1. With 3 bases clipped from V and 8 bases from J, the junction kept 8 bases outside the gene matches. This CDR3 contains 16 residues. Germline assignment: CDR1 MGHRA and CDR2 YSYEKL. CDR3: CASSQLGTGGGDEQFF. The DNA of the CDR3 is TGCGCCAGCAGCCAGCTCGGGACAGGGGGCGGGGATGAGCAGTTCTTC.

The rearrangement links TRBV5-1 to TRBJ1-6; 9 bases are shared with TRBD1. Germline CDR1 and CDR2: SGHRS and YFSETQ. This CDR3 contains 14 residues. J was trimmed by 5 bases and V by 5 bases; bases with no gene match: 2. DNA for the CDR3: TGCGCCAGCAGATGGACAGGGGATAATTCACCCCTCCACTTT. It yields the protein CASRWTGDNSPLHF. The full variable domain, completed using reference TRBV5-1 and TRBJ1-6, is KAGVTQTPRYLIKTRGQQVTLSCSPISGHRSVSWYQQTPGQGLQFLFEYFSETQRNKGNFPGRFSGRQFSNSRSEMNVSTLELGDSALYLCASRWTGDNSPLHFGNGTRLTVT.

The rearrangement links TRBV4-1 to TRBJ2-7; 8 nucleotides agree with TRBD1. The V gene's germline CDR1 is MGHRA and CDR2 YSYEKL. With 0 bases clipped from V and 2 bases from J, the junction kept 3 bases outside the gene matches. CDR3 length equals 15 residues. DNA of the CDR3: TGCGCCAGCAGCCAAGAGGGACAGGTTCCCTACGAGCAGTACTTC. Protein product: CASSQEGQVPYEQYF.

This clone was seen a few times. CDR3 loop: CAQTELKNTEAFF. The CDR3 nucleotides are TGTGCTCAGACGGAACTAAAGAACACTGAAGCTTTCTTT. The rearrangement uses TRBV13 and TRBJ1-1; D unclear. Per germline, CDR1 PRHDT and CDR2 FYEKMQ (reference sequence). This CDR3 spans 13 amino acids.

This clone was seen many times. V gene TRBV19 combines with J gene TRBJ1-1; D is uncertain. The length of the CDR3 is 11 residues. Between the trimmed V and J ends, which lost 7 bases and 7 bases, there was a span of 10 bases. Per the germline V gene, CDR1 is LNHDA and CDR2 is SQIVND (reference sequence). Written as DNA, the CDR3 is TGTGCCAGTATTGCGGGCCATGAAGCTTTCTTT. Translated, it gives CASIAGHEAFF.

In nucleotides, the CDR3 is TGTGCCAGCAGCGCTGGGGGGGTTGGCTACACCTTC. This codes for CASSAGGVGYTF. This sequence joins TRBV7-9 and TRBJ1-2; perhaps TRBD1 as D (5 bases). CDR1 and CDR2 (germline): SEHNR, FQNEAQ (reference sequence). The CDR3 spans 12 residues. V was pared by 5 bases and J by 7 bases, with 11 bases between.

V and J are TRBV18 and TRBJ1-2; a weak D match, TRBD1 (6 bases). In germline, CDR1 is KGHSH, CDR2 LQKENI. Trimming took 2 bases from V and 8 from J, leaving 9 bases between them. The CDR3 consists of 12 residues. CDR3 protein: CASSPGGEGYTF. The CDR3 bases are TGTGCCAGCTCACCAGGGGGCGAGGGCTACACCTTC. Supplemented by reference TRBV18 and TRBJ1-2, the full variable domain reads NAGVMQNPRHLVRRRGQEARLRCSPMKGHSHVYWYRQLPEEGLKFMVYLQKENIIDESGMPKERFSAEFPKEGPSILRIQQVVRGDSAAYFCASSPGGEGYTFGSGTRLTVV.

CDR3: CASSLGLLNTEAFF. In DNA, the CDR3 is TGTGCCAGCAGCTTAGGTCTTCTGAACACTGAAGCTTTCTTT. The genes are TRBV7-9 and TRBJ1-1, with D hard to call. V lost 1 base, J lost 0 bases, and 6 bases lay in between. This CDR3 is 14 amino acids long. Germline lookup yields CDR1 SEHNR and CDR2 FQNEAQ (reference sequence).

The rearrangement joins TRBV9 to TRBJ2-3; maybe TRBD1 (5 bases). Germline CDR1 reads SGDLS; CDR2 reads YYNGEE. This CDR3 has 17 residues. The V end lost 2 bases, the J end lost 0 bases, and 16 bases lay between the germline ends. The DNA of the CDR3 is TGTGCCAGCAGCGTTATAGGGGCAGTTACTAGCACAGATACGCAGTATTTT. Translating gives CASSVIGAVTSTDTQYF.

This clone was observed a few times. The chain links TRBV19 to TRBJ2-5; TRBD1 agrees at 9 bases. Germline V lookup: CDR1 LNHDA, CDR2 SQIVND (reference sequence). After removal of 4 bases from V and 5 bases from J, the junction contained 8 bases not matched to a gene. The CDR3 loop spans 15 amino acids. The CDR3 here is CASSTEQGASETQYF. The CDR3 nucleotides read TGTGCCAGTAGTACCGAACAGGGGGCGAGTGAGACCCAGTACTTC.

The chain couples TRBV7-3 to TRBJ1-2; D gene ambiguous. Germline V CDR1 and CDR2: SGHTA, FQGTGA. Deletions cut 3 bases from V and 2 bases from J, with 13 bases between. This CDR3 has 15 residues. This CDR3 is CASSLRNEGNYGYTF. CDR3 nucleotides: TGTGCCAGCAGCTTGCGCAACGAGGGAAACTATGGCTACACCTTC.

V and J are TRBV6-6 and TRBJ1-4; weak D call: TRBD1 (6 bases). Trimming removed 2 bases at V and 1 base at J, with 8 bases between. The CDR3 runs to 15 residues. The germline V gene has CDR1 MNHNY and CDR2 SVGAGI (reference sequence). The CDR3 protein is CASSYPRGTNEKLFF. DNA of the CDR3: TGTGCCAGCAGTTACCCCAGGGGAACTAATGAAAAACTGTTTTTT.

This clone was seen only a few times. This CDR3 reads CASSAAPGQGARQETQYF. Written as DNA, the CDR3 is TGTGCCAGCAGCGCCGCTCCGGGACAGGGGGCGCGTCAAGAGACCCAGTACTTC. V gene TRBV9 combines with J gene TRBJ2-5; 12 nucleotides align to TRBD1. J was trimmed by 2 bases and V by 3 bases; bases with no gene match: 11. The CDR3 covers 18 residues. The germline V gene encodes CDR1 SGDLS and CDR2 YYNGEE.